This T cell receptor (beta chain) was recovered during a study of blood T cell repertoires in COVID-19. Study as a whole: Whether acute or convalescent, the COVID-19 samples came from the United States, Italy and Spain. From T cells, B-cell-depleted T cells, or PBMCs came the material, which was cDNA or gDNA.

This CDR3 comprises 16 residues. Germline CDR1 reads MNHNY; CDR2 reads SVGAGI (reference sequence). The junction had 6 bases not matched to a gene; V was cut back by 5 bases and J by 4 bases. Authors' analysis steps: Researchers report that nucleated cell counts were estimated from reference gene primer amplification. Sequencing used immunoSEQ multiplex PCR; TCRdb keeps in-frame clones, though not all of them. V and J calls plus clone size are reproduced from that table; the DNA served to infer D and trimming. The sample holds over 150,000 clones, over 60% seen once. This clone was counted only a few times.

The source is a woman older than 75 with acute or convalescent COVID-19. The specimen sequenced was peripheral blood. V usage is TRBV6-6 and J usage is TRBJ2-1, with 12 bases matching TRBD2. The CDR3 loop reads CASSPRTSGKYNEQFF. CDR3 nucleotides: TGTGCCAGCAGTCCCCGGACTAGCGGGAAATACAATGAGCAGTTCTTC.